Following are 14 T cell receptor beta chains from one sample sequenced in a study of T-cell reconstitution after alpha-beta-depleted transplantation in children. Using unique molecular identifiers, the investigators prepared the TCRbeta library. TCRdb redid the calling of the PCR reads with MiXCR, one entry per CDR3 protein. The table includes approximately 1,000,000 distinct CDR3 sequences, around 30% detected once. This sample comprised PBMCs, mostly from graft donor cells, obtained 360 days after TCRalphabeta/CD19-depleted stem cell transplant. These receptors were obtained from a boy less than two years old who had a stem cell transplant for SCID, so the T cells may come from the graft donor.

This clonotype has just a few counts. The chain couples TRBV30 to TRBJ2-7, with D perhaps TRBD1 or TRBD2 (5 bases each). V lost 0 bases and J 7 bases, leaving 13 bases between the germline ends. This CDR3 has 13 residues. Germline V lookup: CDR1 GTSNPN, CDR2 SVGIG (reference sequence). CDR3 residues: CAWSVFEGREQYF. The CDR3 DNA reads as TGTGCCTGGAGTGTTTTCGAGGGACGGGAGCAGTACTTC. The variable domain in full, with the rest retrieved from reference TRBV30 and TRBJ2-7, is SQTIHQWPATLVQPVGSPLSLECTVEGTSNPNLYWYRQAAGRGLQLLFYSVGIGQISSEVPQNLSASRPQDRQFILSSKKLLLSDSGFYLCAWSVFEGREQYFGPGTRLTVT.

The V call is TRBV12-3 or TRBV12-4, the J call TRBJ2-7; D is unresolved. V shed 5 bases and J shed 13 bases, with 15 bases lying between them. The CDR3 contains 11 residues. The CDR3 loop reads CASSHWTAPYF. CDR3 DNA: TGTGCCAGCAGTCACTGGACGGCCCCTTACTTC.

Here the CDR3 DNA reads TGTGCCAGCAGCCCGACAGACAGACCTAACTATGGCTACACCTTC. Its protein is CASSPTDRPNYGYTF. The chain has TRBV5-8 and TRBJ1-2; D is possibly TRBD1 (5 bases). Trimming cost V 4 bases and J 0 bases, with 13 bases left between them. The length of the CDR3 is 15 residues. Germline CDR1 SGHTS, CDR2 YDEGEE.

The chain links TRBV7-2 to TRBJ2-1, with 7 nucleotides matching TRBD2. The CDR3 consists of 16 residues. Germline V gives CDR1 SGHTA, CDR2 FQGNSA. V trimming: 6 bases; J trimming: 5 bases; junction bases outside the gene matches: 13. The CDR3 region has the DNA TGTGCCAGCAGTCACTCGGGACTAAGAACCAACAATGAGCAGTTCTTC. Translation: CASSHSGLRTNNEQFF. Full variable domain (remainder filled in from reference TRBV7-2 and TRBJ2-1): GAGVSQSPSNKVTEKGKDVELRCDPISGHTALYWYRQSLGQGLEFLIYFQGNSAPDKSGLPSDRFSAERTGGSVSTLTIQRTQQEDSAVYLCASSHSGLRTNNEQFFGPGTRLTVL.

The chain uses TRBV5-1 and TRBJ2-2; a possible D gene is TRBD1 (5 bases). CDR1 SGHRS and CDR2 YFSETQ come from the germline V gene. Trimming cost V 0 bases and J 6 bases, with 24 bases left between them. This CDR3 has 19 amino acids. CDR3 amino acids: CASSLGTRAYGRRAGELFF. CDR3 DNA: TGCGCCAGCAGCTTGGGAACCAGGGCGTACGGGCGCCGGGCCGGGGAGCTGTTTTTT.

This clonotype has a handful of counts. The rearrangement joins TRBV6-5 to TRBJ1-6; tentatively, D is TRBD1 (5 bases). CDR1 is MNHEY and CDR2 is SVGAGI in the germline V gene. This CDR3 comprises 15 residues. V was pared by 0 bases and J by 7 bases, with 10 bases between. The CDR3 nucleotides read TGTGCCAGCAGTTACTCGGGACCCAGCAATTCACCCCTCCACTTT. It codes for CASSYSGPSNSPLHF.

This clonotype showed up just once. V and J are TRBV4-1 and TRBJ2-4, with D perhaps TRBD1 or TRBD2 (5 bases each). This CDR3 is built from 16 residues. Trimming pared 5 bases from V and 2 bases from J, leaving 16 bases between. Germline loops: CDR1 MGHRA, CDR2 YSYEKL. The CDR3 loop reads CASSAEPGTPKNIQYF. CDR3 sequence (DNA): TGCGCCAGCAGCGCGGAACCCGGGACCCCCAAAAACATTCAGTACTTC.

This clonotype was counted a few times. The chain joins TRBV2 to TRBJ2-1, with TRBD2 identical over 12 bases. Germline V lookup: CDR1 SNHLY, CDR2 FYNNEI. The CDR3 has 14 residues. V lost 6 bases to trimming and J lost 7 bases; unmatched junction nucleotides: 4. This CDR3 reads CASRGLAGWNEQFF. The CDR3 bases are TGTGCCAGCAGAGGACTAGCGGGGTGGAATGAGCAGTTCTTC.

This clonotype has only one observation. The chain joins TRBV5-6 to TRBJ2-3; D gene uncertain. The germline gives CDR1 SGHDT, CDR2 YYEEEE. V gave up 0 bases and J gave up 4 bases, with 21 bases separating them. The CDR3 covers 18 residues. CDR3 loop: CASSLAPWGTLIPDTQYF. The CDR3 bases are TGTGCCAGCAGCTTGGCCCCCTGGGGTACTCTCATCCCAGATACGCAGTATTTT.

The rearrangement links TRBV6-5 to TRBJ2-1, with TRBD1 matching over 9 bases. After removal of 0 bases from V and 6 bases from J, the junction contained 6 bases not matched to a gene. CDR1 is MNHEY and CDR2 is SVGAGI in the germline V gene. The CDR3 length is 16 residues. CDR3 loop: CASSYSGTGLRNEQFF. CDR3 bases: TGTGCCAGCAGTTACTCCGGGACAGGGCTTCGCAATGAGCAGTTCTTC.

The chain combines TRBV7-8 with TRBJ2-1; 9 positions agree with TRBD2. CDR3 length: 15 residues. Per germline, CDR1 SGHVS and CDR2 FQNEAQ. After removal of 3 bases from V and 3 bases from J, the junction contained 3 bases not matched to a gene. CDR3 sequence: CASSLKRGVYNEQFF. The DNA for the CDR3 is TGTGCCAGCAGCTTGAAGCGGGGGGTCTACAATGAGCAGTTCTTC. Filled out from reference TRBV7-8 and TRBJ2-1, the complete variable domain reads GAGVSQSPRYKVAKRGQDVALRCDPISGHVSLFWYQQALGQGPEFLTYFQNEAQLDKSGLPSDRFFAERPEGSVSTLKIQRTQQEDSAVYLCASSLKRGVYNEQFFGPGTRLTVL.

Of note for this clonotype: Germline and junction disagree at one end, which may indicate a read error. The V call is TRBV20-1, the J call TRBJ1-5; D not certain. CDR3 length: 14 residues. Germline V gene data show CDR1 as DFQATT and CDR2 as SNEGSKA (reference sequence). The CDR3 DNA reads TGCAGTGCAAGAGCACAGTCGACGAATCAGCCCCAGCATTTT. Encoded protein: CSARAQSTNQPQHF.

This chain links TRBV12-3 or TRBV12-4 with TRBJ2-1; D tentatively reads TRBD1 or TRBD2 (8 bases each). This CDR3 comprises 16 residues. Trimming shortened V by 7 bases and J by 5 bases, and 21 bases separated the two germline ends. This CDR3 is CASNRGTRERDNEQFF. The CDR3 coding sequence is TGTGCCAGCAACAGGGGGACTAGAGAACGGGACAATGAGCAGTTCTTC.

V usage is TRBV25-1 and J usage is TRBJ2-3; TRBD2 matches 13 bases. CDR1 is MGHDK and CDR2 is SYGVNS in the germline V gene. The CDR3 consists of 17 residues. V lost 5 bases to trimming and J lost 7 bases; unmatched junction nucleotides: 12. CDR3 residues: CASSPNLLAGGIHTQYF. The CDR3 DNA reads as TGTGCCAGCAGTCCCAATTTACTAGCGGGGGGGATTCATACGCAGTATTTT.